What follows is one T cell receptor (beta chain) and its context. As yet, its antigen is unknown. This specimen comes from a study of response to subunit inactivated influenza vaccine. The CDR3 is 14 residues long. CDR1 is SNHLY, CDR2 FYNNEI, per germline. The ends were cut back, 7 bases at V and 0 bases at J, with 11 bases in the middle. Study results and caveats: It was suggested by the authors that few new T cells are recruited by each seasonal influenza vaccination.

Via MiXCR, TCRdb re-called the RT-PCR reads, giving one row per CDR3 protein. Seen here are around 790,000 distinct CDR3 sequences, less than 25% observed once, and the top ten hold more than 8.5%. This receptor was obtained from a man aged 50 to 59 who received an inactivated influenza vaccine. Sequenced here: PBMCs from blood, sampled 4 to 6 days after vaccination. The chain has TRBV2 and TRBJ2-3; D possibly corresponds to TRBD2 (6 bases). CDR3 nucleotides: TGTGCCAGCAAGAAGGGACTGAGCACAGATACGCAGTATTTT. This sequence encodes CASKKGLSTDTQYF.